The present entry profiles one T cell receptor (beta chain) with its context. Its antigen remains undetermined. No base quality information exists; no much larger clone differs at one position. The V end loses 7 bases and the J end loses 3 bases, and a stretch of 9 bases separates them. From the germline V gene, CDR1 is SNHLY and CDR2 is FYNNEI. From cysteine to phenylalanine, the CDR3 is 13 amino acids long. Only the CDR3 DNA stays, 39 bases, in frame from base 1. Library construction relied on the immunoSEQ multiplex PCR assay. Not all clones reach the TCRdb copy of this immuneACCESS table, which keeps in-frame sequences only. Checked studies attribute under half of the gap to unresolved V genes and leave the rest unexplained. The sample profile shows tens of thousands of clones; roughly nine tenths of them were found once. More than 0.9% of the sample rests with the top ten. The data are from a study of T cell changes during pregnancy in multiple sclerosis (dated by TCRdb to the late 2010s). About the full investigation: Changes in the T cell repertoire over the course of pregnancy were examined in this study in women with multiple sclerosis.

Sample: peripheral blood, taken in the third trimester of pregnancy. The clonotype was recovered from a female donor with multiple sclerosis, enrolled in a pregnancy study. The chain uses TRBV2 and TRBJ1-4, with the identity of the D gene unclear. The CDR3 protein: CASTRGPNEKLFF. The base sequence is TGTGCCAGCACTAGAGGCCCTAATGAAAAACTGTTTTTT.